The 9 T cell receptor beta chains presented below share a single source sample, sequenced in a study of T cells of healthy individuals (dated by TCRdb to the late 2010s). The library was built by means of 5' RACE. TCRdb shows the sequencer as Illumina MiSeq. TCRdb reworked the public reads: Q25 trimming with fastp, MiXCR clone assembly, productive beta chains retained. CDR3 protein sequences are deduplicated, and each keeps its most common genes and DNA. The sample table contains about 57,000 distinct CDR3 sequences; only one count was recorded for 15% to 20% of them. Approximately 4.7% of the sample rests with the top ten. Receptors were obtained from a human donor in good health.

CDR3 in amino acids: CAWIGWGPKGYEQFF. CDR3 DNA: TGTGCCTGGATAGGTTGGGGACCCAAAGGGTATGAGCAGTTCTTC. This chain joins TRBV30 and TRBJ2-1; D assignment may be TRBD1 or TRBD2 (5 bases each). With 4 bases removed from V and 8 bases from J, the gap between germline ends came to 21 bases. The length of the CDR3 is 15 residues. CDR1 is GTSNPN and CDR2 is SVGIG in the germline V gene (reference sequence).

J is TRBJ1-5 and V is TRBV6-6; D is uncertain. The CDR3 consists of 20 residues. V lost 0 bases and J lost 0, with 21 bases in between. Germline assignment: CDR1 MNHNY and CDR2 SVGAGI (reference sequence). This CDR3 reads CASSYSRSLPENYSNQPQHF. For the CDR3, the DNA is TGTGCCAGCAGTTACTCGAGGTCACTCCCAGAAAATTATAGCAATCAGCCCCAGCATTTT.

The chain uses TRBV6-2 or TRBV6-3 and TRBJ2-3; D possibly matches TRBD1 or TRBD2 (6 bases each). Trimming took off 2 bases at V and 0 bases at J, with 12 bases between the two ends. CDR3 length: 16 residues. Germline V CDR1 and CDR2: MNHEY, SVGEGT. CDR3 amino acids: CASSYGVGGSTDTQYF. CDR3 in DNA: TGTGCCAGCAGTTACGGCGTGGGGGGCAGCACAGATACGCAGTATTTT.

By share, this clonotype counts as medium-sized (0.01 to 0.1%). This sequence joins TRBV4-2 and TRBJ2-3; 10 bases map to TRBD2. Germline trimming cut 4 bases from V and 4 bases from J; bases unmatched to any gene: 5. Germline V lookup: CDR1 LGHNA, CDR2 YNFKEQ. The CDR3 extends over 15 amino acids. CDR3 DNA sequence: TGTGCCAGCAGCCCTCAGCGGGAGGGCCCAGATACGCAGTATTTT. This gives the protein CASSPQREGPDTQYF.

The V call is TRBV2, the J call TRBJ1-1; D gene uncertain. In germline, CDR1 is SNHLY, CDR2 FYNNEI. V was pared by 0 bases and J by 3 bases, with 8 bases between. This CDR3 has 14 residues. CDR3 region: CASSEAVTDTEAFF. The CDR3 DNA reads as TGTGCCAGCAGTGAAGCGGTAACCGACACTGAAGCTTTCTTT.

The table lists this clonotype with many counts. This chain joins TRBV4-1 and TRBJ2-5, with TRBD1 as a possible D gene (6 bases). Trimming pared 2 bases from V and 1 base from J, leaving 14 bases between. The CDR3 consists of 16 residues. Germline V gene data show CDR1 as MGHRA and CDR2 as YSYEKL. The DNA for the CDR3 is TGCGCCAGCAGCCAATCATACAGGGCCAGCCAAGAGACCCAGTACTTC. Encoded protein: CASSQSYRASQETQYF.

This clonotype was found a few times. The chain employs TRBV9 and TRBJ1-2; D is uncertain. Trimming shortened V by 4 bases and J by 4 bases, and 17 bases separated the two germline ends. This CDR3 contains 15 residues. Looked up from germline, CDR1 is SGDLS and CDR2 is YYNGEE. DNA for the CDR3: TGTGCCAGCAGCCTCGAGATGACCGGCCCCTATGGCTACACCTTC. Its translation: CASSLEMTGPYGYTF.

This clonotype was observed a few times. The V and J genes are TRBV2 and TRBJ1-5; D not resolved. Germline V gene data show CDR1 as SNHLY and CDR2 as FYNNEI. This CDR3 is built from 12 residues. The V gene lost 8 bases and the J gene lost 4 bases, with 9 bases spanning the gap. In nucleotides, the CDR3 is TGTGCCAGCGCGAGGGAGAATCAGCCCCAGCATTTT. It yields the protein CASARENQPQHF.

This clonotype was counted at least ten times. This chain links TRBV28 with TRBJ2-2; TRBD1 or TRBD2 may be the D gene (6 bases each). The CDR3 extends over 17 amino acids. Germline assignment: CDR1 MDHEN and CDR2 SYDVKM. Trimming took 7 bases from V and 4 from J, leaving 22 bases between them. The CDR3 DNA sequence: TGTGCCAGCACCTCCTCTGTGAGGGGGGCGGGCACCGGGGAGCTGTTTTTT. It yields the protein CASTSSVRGAGTGELFF. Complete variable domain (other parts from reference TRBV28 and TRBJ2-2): DVKVTQSSRYLVKRTGEKVFLECVQDMDHENMFWYRQDPGLGLRLIYFSYDVKMKEKGDIPEGYSVSREKKERFSLILESASTNQTSMYLCASTSSVRGAGTGELFFGEGSRLTVL.